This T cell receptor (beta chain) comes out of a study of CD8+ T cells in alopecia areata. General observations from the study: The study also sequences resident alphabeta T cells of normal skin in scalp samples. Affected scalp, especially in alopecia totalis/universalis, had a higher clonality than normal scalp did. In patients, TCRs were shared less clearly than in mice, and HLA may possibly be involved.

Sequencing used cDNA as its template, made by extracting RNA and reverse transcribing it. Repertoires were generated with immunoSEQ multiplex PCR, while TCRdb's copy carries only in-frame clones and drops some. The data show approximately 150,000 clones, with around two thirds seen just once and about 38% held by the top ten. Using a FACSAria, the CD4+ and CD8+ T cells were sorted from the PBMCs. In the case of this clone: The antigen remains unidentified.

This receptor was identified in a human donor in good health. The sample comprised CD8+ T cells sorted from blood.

CDR3: CASSLSRPGQYYNYGYTF. DNA for the CDR3: TGTGCCAGCAGCTTAAGCCGTCCGGGACAGTACTATAACTATGGCTACACCTTC. The chain couples TRBV7-8 to TRBJ1-2, with 7 bases identical to TRBD1. Germline CDR1 and CDR2: SGHVS and FQNEAQ. J was trimmed by 1 base and V by 2 bases; bases with no gene match: 13. The CDR3 sequence is 18 residues long.